This TCR beta chain is from a study of identical twins. Study outcomes and limitations: There were fewer insertions in abundant cord blood beta clonotypes, but memory repertoires showed no such pattern. Invariant MAIT and iNKT cells could partly confound zero-insertion analyses.

Template switching (which added a universal primer site) was used, and cDNA carried unique molecular identifiers. TCRdb re-called the 5' RACE reads through MiXCR, storing one row per CDR3 protein. This sample carries a few hundred thousand distinct CDR3 sequences, about 8.3% of them seen once, and the ten largest clones take 3% to 3.5%. This clonotype was counted only a few times. The antigen remains unidentified. V lost 2 bases to trimming and J lost 6 bases; unmatched junction nucleotides: 3. CDR1 and CDR2 from the germline V gene are SGHAT and FQDESV (reference sequence). There are 13 residues in the CDR3. The sample was also reused in another study, on yellow fever vaccine responses in identical twins.

The sample was CD8+ T cells sorted from blood. The rearrangement links TRBV11-1 to TRBJ2-7; TRBD1 matches 8 bases. This clonotype was sampled from a woman between 18 and 30 years old in good health. CDR3: CASSLQGAFEQYF. The CDR3 DNA sequence: TGTGCCAGCAGCTTACAGGGGGCGTTCGAGCAGTACTTC. Looking up the rest from reference TRBV11-1 and TRBJ2-7 gives the full variable domain: EAEVAQSPRYKITEKSQAVAFWCDPISGHATLYWYRQILGQGPELLVQFQDESVVDDSQLPKDRFSAERLKGVDSTLKIQPAELGDSAMYLCASSLQGAFEQYFGPGTRLTVT.